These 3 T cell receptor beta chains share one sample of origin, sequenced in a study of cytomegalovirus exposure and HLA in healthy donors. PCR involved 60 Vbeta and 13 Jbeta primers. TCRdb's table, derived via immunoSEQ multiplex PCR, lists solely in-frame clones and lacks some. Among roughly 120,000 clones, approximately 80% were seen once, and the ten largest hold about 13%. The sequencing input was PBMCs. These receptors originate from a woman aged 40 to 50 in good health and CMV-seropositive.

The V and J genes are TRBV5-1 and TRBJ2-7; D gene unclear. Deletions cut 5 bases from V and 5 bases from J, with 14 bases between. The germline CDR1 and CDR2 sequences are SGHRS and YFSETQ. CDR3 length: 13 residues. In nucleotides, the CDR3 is TGCGCCAGCAGTGAGGTTATGACGGACGAGCAGTACTTC. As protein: CASSEVMTDEQYF.

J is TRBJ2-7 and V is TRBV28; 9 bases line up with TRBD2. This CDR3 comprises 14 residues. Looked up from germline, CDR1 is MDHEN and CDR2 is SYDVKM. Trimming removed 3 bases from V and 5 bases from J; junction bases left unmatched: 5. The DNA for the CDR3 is TGTGCCAGCAGTTTGGGGGCGGGGGGGAACGAGCAGTACTTC. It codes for CASSLGAGGNEQYF.

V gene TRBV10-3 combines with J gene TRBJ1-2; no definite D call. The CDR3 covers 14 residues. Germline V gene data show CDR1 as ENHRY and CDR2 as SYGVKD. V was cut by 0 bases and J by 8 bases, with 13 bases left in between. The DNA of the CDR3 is TGTGCCATCAGTGAGTCGAGGCCCTCACAAGGCTACACCTTC. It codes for CAISESRPSQGYTF.